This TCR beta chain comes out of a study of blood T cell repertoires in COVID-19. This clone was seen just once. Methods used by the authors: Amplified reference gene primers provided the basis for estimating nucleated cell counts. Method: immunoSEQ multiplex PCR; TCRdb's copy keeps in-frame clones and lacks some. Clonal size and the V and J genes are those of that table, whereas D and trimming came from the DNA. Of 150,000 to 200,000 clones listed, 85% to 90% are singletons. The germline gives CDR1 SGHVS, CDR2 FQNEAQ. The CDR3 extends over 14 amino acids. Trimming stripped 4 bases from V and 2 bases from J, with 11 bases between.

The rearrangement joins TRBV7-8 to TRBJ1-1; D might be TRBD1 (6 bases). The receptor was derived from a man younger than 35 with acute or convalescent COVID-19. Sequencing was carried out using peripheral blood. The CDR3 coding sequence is TGTGCCAGCAGCTGGTTGGACAGCAACACTGAAGCTTTCTTT. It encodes CASSWLDSNTEAFF.